Listed below are T cell receptor beta chains from one sample, sequenced in a study of T-cell reconstitution after alpha-beta-depleted transplantation in children. One entry per CDR3 protein, called by TCRdb with MiXCR from the PCR reads. Among 250,000 to 300,000 distinct CDR3 sequences listed, approximately 10% were seen once. The material was peripheral blood, obtained 180 days after TCRalphabeta/CD19-depleted stem cell transplant. The receptors here all came from a male patient aged 2 to 10 who had a stem cell transplant for chronic granulomatous disease, so the T cells may come from the graft donor. Both conserved end residues are part of each CDR3. The order of the fields is V gene, J gene, clone size, CDR3 protein. Clone size is shown for a subset of rows, as once, few, many or a class of expanded clone.

v_gene: TRBV9; j_gene: TRBJ1-1; abundance: many; CDR3aa: CASSVEMNTEAFF
v_gene: TRBV6-1; j_gene: TRBJ2-5; abundance: many; CDR3aa: CASRRTSGAETQYF
v_gene: TRBV6-1; j_gene: TRBJ2-5; abundance: many; CDR3aa: CASSEGRGTWGTQYF
v_gene: TRBV20-1; j_gene: TRBJ2-7; abundance: many; CDR3aa: CSAPVSGLSSYEQYF
v_gene: TRBV4-2; j_gene: TRBJ2-2; abundance: many; CDR3aa: CASSQGSAGGPNTGELFF
v_gene: TRBV18; j_gene: TRBJ2-7; abundance: many; CDR3aa: CASSPREGSYEQYF
v_gene: TRBV28; j_gene: TRBJ2-5; abundance: many; CDR3aa: CASSPWTSGRQETQYF
v_gene: TRBV5-1; j_gene: TRBJ1-1; abundance: many; CDR3aa: CASSLFLGPNTEAFF
v_gene: TRBV21-1; j_gene: TRBJ2-7; abundance: many; CDR3aa: CASSTWQYF
v_gene: TRBV29-1; j_gene: TRBJ2-1; abundance: many; CDR3aa: CSVRAISGRAFYNEQFF
v_gene: TRBV12-3/TRBV12-4; j_gene: TRBJ1-2; abundance: many; CDR3aa: CASSYGPSRLYGYTF
v_gene: TRBV29-1; j_gene: NA; abundance: NA; CDR3aa: CSVGKGAGANVLTF
v_gene: TRBV29-1; j_gene: TRBJ1-4; abundance: many; CDR3aa: CGGGRANEKLFF
v_gene: TRBV5-6; j_gene: TRBJ2-3; abundance: many; CDR3aa: CASSLGGFMGATQYF
v_gene: TRBV12-3/TRBV12-4; j_gene: TRBJ2-1; abundance: many; CDR3aa: CASSRQGYNEQFF
v_gene: TRBV20-1; j_gene: TRBJ2-1; abundance: many; CDR3aa: CSASEGVIDEQFF
v_gene: TRBV18; j_gene: TRBJ2-7; abundance: many; CDR3aa: CASSPRDTDYEQYF
v_gene: TRBV28; j_gene: TRBJ2-1; abundance: many; CDR3aa: CASHKGRGTYNEQFF
v_gene: TRBV15; j_gene: TRBJ1-2; abundance: NA; CDR3aa: CATSSKDRGHDYGYTF
v_gene: TRBV20-1; j_gene: TRBJ2-2; abundance: many; CDR3aa: CSARDWGRVSGELFF
v_gene: TRBV28; j_gene: TRBJ2-6; abundance: NA; CDR3aa: CASSPRTSGRFGANVLTF
v_gene: TRBV7-2; j_gene: TRBJ2-3; abundance: many; CDR3aa: CASSLASGFTDTQYF
v_gene: TRBV28; j_gene: TRBJ2-3; abundance: many; CDR3aa: CASSSPGQTDTQYF
v_gene: TRBV10-3; j_gene: TRBJ2-1; abundance: many; CDR3aa: CAISESTGLAAREEQFF
v_gene: TRBV29-1; j_gene: TRBJ2-7; abundance: many; CDR3aa: CSVVTRQGEQYF
v_gene: TRBV28; j_gene: TRBJ2-1; abundance: NA; CDR3aa: CASSPMRGYNEQFF
v_gene: TRBV12-3/TRBV12-4; j_gene: TRBJ2-3; abundance: many; CDR3aa: CASSGGAYTDTQYF
v_gene: TRBV28; j_gene: TRBJ2-7; abundance: many; CDR3aa: CASSPMSGRANEQYF
v_gene: TRBV4-1; j_gene: TRBJ2-3; abundance: many; CDR3aa: CASSQEPAFTDTQYF
v_gene: TRBV29-1; j_gene: TRBJ2-7; abundance: many; CDR3aa: CSVAGGIGEQYF
v_gene: TRBV9; j_gene: TRBJ2-6; abundance: many; CDR3aa: CASSLRQGPSGANVLTF
v_gene: TRBV2; j_gene: TRBJ2-7; abundance: many; CDR3aa: CASSFSGYEQYF
v_gene: TRBV24-1; j_gene: TRBJ2-1; abundance: many; CDR3aa: CATSIKDRVVKFF
v_gene: TRBV5-4; j_gene: TRBJ2-6; abundance: many; CDR3aa: CASSLVAGGLSGANVLTF
v_gene: TRBV7-9; j_gene: TRBJ1-5; abundance: many; CDR3aa: CASSSAGESNQPQHF
v_gene: TRBV29-1; j_gene: TRBJ2-1; abundance: many; CDR3aa: CSVVSGEQFF
v_gene: TRBV29-1; j_gene: TRBJ2-1; abundance: many; CDR3aa: CSVTGLAGGEFYNEQFF
v_gene: TRBV7-2; j_gene: TRBJ2-5; abundance: many; CDR3aa: CASSLAGQGIETQYF
v_gene: TRBV7-2; j_gene: TRBJ2-2; abundance: many; CDR3aa: CASSREGLTGELFF
v_gene: TRBV9; j_gene: TRBJ2-5; abundance: NA; CDR3aa: CASSHGQGYQETQYF
v_gene: TRBV5-1; j_gene: TRBJ2-3; abundance: many; CDR3aa: CASSLGSGGVRSTDTQYF
v_gene: TRBV5-1; j_gene: TRBJ1-1; abundance: many; CDR3aa: CASSLGGLGTDQAFF
v_gene: TRBV20-1; j_gene: TRBJ2-7; abundance: many; CDR3aa: CSARARTEDSYEQYF
v_gene: TRBV10-3; j_gene: TRBJ2-1; abundance: many; CDR3aa: CAISERSGRRDNEQFF
v_gene: TRBV5-1; j_gene: TRBJ2-5; abundance: many; CDR3aa: CASSLGSGGRETQYF
v_gene: TRBV2; j_gene: TRBJ1-2; abundance: many; CDR3aa: CASRDLLRLDRAYGYTF
v_gene: TRBV9; j_gene: TRBJ2-1; abundance: few; CDR3aa: CASSVSVLGWNEQFF
v_gene: TRBV7-9; j_gene: TRBJ2-1; abundance: many; CDR3aa: CASRGLAGGINEQFF
v_gene: TRBV29-1; j_gene: TRBJ2-3; abundance: many; CDR3aa: CSVGGGAEDTQYF
v_gene: TRBV19; j_gene: TRBJ2-2; abundance: many; CDR3aa: CASGTTVNTGELFF
v_gene: TRBV18; j_gene: TRBJ2-7; abundance: many; CDR3aa: CASSPFPMSEQYF
v_gene: TRBV5-1; j_gene: TRBJ2-1; abundance: many; CDR3aa: CASSILGPNEQFF
v_gene: TRBV27; j_gene: TRBJ2-1; abundance: many; CDR3aa: CASSYTGNNEQFF
v_gene: TRBV20-1; j_gene: TRBJ2-1; abundance: NA; CDR3aa: CSATLPLLAQSYNEQFF
v_gene: TRBV3-1; j_gene: TRBJ2-1; abundance: many; CDR3aa: CASSPRTSGGSFF